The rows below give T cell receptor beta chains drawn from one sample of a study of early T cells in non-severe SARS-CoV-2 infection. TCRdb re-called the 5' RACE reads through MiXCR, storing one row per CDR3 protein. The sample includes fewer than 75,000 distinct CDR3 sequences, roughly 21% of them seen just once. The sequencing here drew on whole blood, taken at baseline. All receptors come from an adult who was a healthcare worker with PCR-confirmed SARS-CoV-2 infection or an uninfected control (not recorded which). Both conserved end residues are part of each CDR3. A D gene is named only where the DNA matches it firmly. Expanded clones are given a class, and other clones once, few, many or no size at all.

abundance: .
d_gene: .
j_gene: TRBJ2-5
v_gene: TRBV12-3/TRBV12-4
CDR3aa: CASSQFRDTQETQYF
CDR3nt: TGTGCCAGCAGTCAATTCCGGGACACCCAAGAGACCCAGTACTTC

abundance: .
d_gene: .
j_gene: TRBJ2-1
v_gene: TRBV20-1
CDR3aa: CSCPGPVYNEQFF
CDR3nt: TGCAGTTGTCCGGGCCCTGTCTACAATGAGCAGTTCTTC

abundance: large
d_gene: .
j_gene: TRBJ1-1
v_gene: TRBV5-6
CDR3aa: CASSPRGVTEAFF
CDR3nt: TGTGCCAGCAGCCCACGGGGAGTGACTGAAGCTTTCTTT

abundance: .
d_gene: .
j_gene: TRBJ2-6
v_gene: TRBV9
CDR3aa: CASSVFSSGANVLTF
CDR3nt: TGTGCCAGCAGCGTCTTTAGCTCTGGGGCCAACGTCCTGACTTTC

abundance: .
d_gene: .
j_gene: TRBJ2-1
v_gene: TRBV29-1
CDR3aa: CSVTGLYNEQFF
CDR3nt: TGCAGCGTTACCGGACTCTACAATGAGCAGTTCTTC

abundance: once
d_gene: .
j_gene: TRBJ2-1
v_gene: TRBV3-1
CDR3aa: CASSQGFSNEQFF
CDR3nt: TGTGCCAGCAGCCAAGGGTTTTCGAATGAGCAGTTCTTC

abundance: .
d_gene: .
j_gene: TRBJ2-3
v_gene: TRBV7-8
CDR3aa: CASSLDPRSDTQYF
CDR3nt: TGTGCCAGCAGCTTGGACCCCAGATCGGATACGCAGTATTTT

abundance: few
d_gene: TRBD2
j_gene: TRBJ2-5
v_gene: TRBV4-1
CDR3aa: CASSQLAGGLYQETQYF
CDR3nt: TGCGCCAGCAGCCAATTAGCGGGGGGCCTGTACCAAGAGACCCAGTACTTC

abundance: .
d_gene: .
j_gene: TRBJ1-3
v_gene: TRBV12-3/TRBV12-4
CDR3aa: CASMQIRTIYF
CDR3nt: TGTGCCAGCATGCAGATAAGGACCATATATTTT

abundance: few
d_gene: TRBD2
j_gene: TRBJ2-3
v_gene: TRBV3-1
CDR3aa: CASSLGGGSLDTQYF
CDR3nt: TGTGCCAGCAGCCTGGGGGGAGGGAGTCTTGATACGCAGTATTTT

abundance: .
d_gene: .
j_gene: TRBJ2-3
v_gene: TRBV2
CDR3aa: CASNRAGSTDTQYF
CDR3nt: TGTGCCAGCAATAGGGCGGGGAGCACAGATACGCAGTATTTT

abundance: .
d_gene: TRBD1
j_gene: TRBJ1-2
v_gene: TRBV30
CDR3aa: CAWSVQGGYTF
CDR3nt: TGTGCCTGGAGTGTACAGGGGGGCTACACCTTC

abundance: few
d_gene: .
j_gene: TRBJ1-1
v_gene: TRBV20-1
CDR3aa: CSARGGGTEAFF
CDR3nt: TGCAGTGCTAGAGGGGGTGGGACTGAAGCTTTCTTT